The 24 T cell receptor beta chains below all came from one sample that was sequenced in a study of T cells in Graves' hyperthyroidism and ophthalmopathy. Amplified TCR beta CDR3 regions came from RNA transcripts. A set of HTBI primers served as the primers for a first-round RT-PCR of the TCR CDR3. One entry per CDR3 protein, called by TCRdb with MiXCR from the multiplex PCR reads. The sample has some 600,000 distinct CDR3 sequences; more than 45% are singletons. Specimen: peripheral blood or thyroid tissue (not recorded which). These receptors were taken from a woman aged 18-29 years with Graves' hyperthyroidism.

This clonotype occurred a few times. The V call is TRBV9, the J call TRBJ1-3; TRBD1 is a possible D gene (5 bases). CDR1 and CDR2 from the germline V gene are SGDLS and YYNGEE. Between the trimmed V and J ends, which lost 0 bases and 0 bases, there was a span of 10 bases. The CDR3 has 16 residues. The CDR3 region has the DNA TGTGCCAGCAGCGTAGGTACAGGACCCTCTGGAAACACCATATATTTT. Translated: CASSVGTGPSGNTIYF.

This clonotype was found many times. The chain has TRBV15 and TRBJ1-1; 8 bases are a match to TRBD1. Germline CDR1 LNHNV, CDR2 YYDKDF (reference sequence). The ends lost 3 bases at V and 5 bases at J; junction bases unmatched: 5. The CDR3 runs to 14 residues. The CDR3 reads CATSRDRELTEAFF. CDR3 bases: TGTGCCACCAGCAGGGACAGGGAGCTTACTGAAGCTTTCTTT.

The chain has TRBV7-9 and TRBJ1-1; D not resolved. The CDR3 is 14 amino acids. V was cut by 4 bases and J by 1 base, with 10 bases left in between. Germline loops: CDR1 SEHNR, CDR2 FQNEAQ (reference sequence). The CDR3 spells CASSWMGGNTEAFF. As DNA, the CDR3 is TGTGCCAGCAGCTGGATGGGTGGGAACACTGAAGCTTTCTTT.

There are many counts of this clonotype. The rearrangement joins TRBV24-1 to TRBJ2-5; 8 nucleotides align to TRBD1. There are 15 residues in the CDR3. The germline V gene has CDR1 KGHDR and CDR2 SFDVKD. J gave up 4 bases and V 1 base, and 4 bases lay outside the gene matches. CDR3 in DNA: TGTGCCACCAGTGATTTTACACAGGGGGTAGAGACCCAGTACTTC. It translates to CATSDFTQGVETQYF.

The V gene is TRBV5-1, the J gene TRBJ2-7; 7 bases align to TRBD2. The CDR3 runs 12 residues. After removal of 2 bases from V and 12 bases from J, the junction contained 8 bases not matched to a gene. CDR1 and CDR2 (germline): SGHRS, YFSETQ. The CDR3 loop reads CASSFVQGGRYF. The CDR3 coding sequence is TGCGCCAGCAGCTTTGTCCAGGGAGGGAGGTACTTC.

The gene calls are TRBV29-1 and TRBJ2-5, with 14 nucleotides matching TRBD2. Germline loops: CDR1 SQVTM, CDR2 ANQGSEA. The junction had 4 bases not matched to a gene; V was cut back by 6 bases and J by 4 bases. The CDR3 is 14 amino acids. The CDR3 spells CSVAGLAGVETQYF. Here the CDR3 DNA reads TGCAGCGTGGCGGGACTAGCGGGAGTAGAGACCCAGTACTTC.

The J gene is TRBJ2-7, the V gene TRBV20-1; TRBD1 matches 9 bases. Looked up from germline, CDR1 is DFQATT and CDR2 is SNEGSKA (reference sequence). CDR3 length: 18 amino acids. Unmatched junction bases numbered 14, after V lost 0 bases and J lost 2 bases. The CDR3: CSARDPATGGTGPYEQYF. In nucleotides, the CDR3 is TGCAGTGCTAGAGATCCGGCGACAGGGGGAACCGGGCCCTACGAGCAGTACTTC.

This chain joins TRBV14 and TRBJ1-3; D is possibly TRBD1 (6 bases). This CDR3 contains 16 residues. From germline, CDR1 is SGHDN and CDR2 FVKESK. V shed 1 base and J shed 4 bases, with 14 bases lying between them. CDR3 coding DNA: TGTGCCAGCAGCCAAGTCCCGGCAGGGGCCGGAAACACCATATATTTT. This encodes CASSQVPAGAGNTIYF.

The chain recombines TRBV2 with TRBJ1-4, with D perhaps TRBD1 (6 bases). The germline V and J ends were trimmed by 5 bases and 4 bases, with 17 bases remaining between them. In germline, CDR1 is SNHLY, CDR2 FYNNEI. The CDR3 is 16 amino acids. The CDR3 protein is CASSYLPAGVNEKLFF. The CDR3 coding sequence is TGTGCCAGCAGTTACCTCCCGGCAGGGGTTAATGAAAAACTGTTTTTT.

This chain links TRBV2 with TRBJ1-6, with D perhaps TRBD1 (6 bases). V lost 4 bases to trimming and J lost 13 bases, with 14 bases between them. There are 13 residues in the CDR3. Germline CDR1 and CDR2: SNHLY and FYNNEI. CDR3 DNA: TGTGCCAGCAGTGCAGGGGTCAATCAGCCCCTCCACTTT. Translating gives CASSAGVNQPLHF.

The chain has TRBV2 and TRBJ1-1; 8 positions match TRBD1. In germline, CDR1 is SNHLY, CDR2 FYNNEI. Trimming cost V 10 bases and J 4 bases; bases outside gene matches: 5. The CDR3 extends over 12 amino acids. CDR3 DNA: TGTGCCATCAGGACAGGGCCCACTGAAGCTTTCTTT. Its translation is CAIRTGPTEAFF.

V and J are TRBV10-3 and TRBJ1-1; 8 nucleotides align to TRBD1. V dropped 4 bases and J dropped 2; count of bases not matched to a gene: 3. This CDR3 region has 14 residues. Germline CDR1 is ENHRY and CDR2 is SYGVKD. CDR3 sequence: CAISGGTGNTEAFF. CDR3 DNA sequence: TGTGCCATCAGTGGAGGGACAGGAAACACTGAAGCTTTCTTT.

The chain has TRBV15 and TRBJ2-7; 7 positions match TRBD1. CDR1 and CDR2 (germline): LNHNV, YYDKDF (reference sequence). After removal of 5 bases from V and 3 bases from J, the junction contained 4 bases not matched to a gene. This CDR3 is 13 amino acids long. The CDR3 DNA follows: TGTGCCACCAGCGAGGGGGCAGTCTACGAGCAGTACTTC. Translation: CATSEGAVYEQYF.

As concerns this clonotype: This may arise from a read error, as a much more abundant clone is one base away. The CDR3 protein is CAGSGLFGEQYF. Written as DNA, the CDR3 is TGTGCCGGCAGTGGCCTTTTCGGGGAGCAGTACTTC. The chain has TRBV25-1 and TRBJ2-7; D is unclear. The germline CDR1 and CDR2 sequences are MGHDK and SYGVNS. CDR3 length: 12 residues.

This clonotype was seen ten or more times. This chain connects TRBV20-1 to TRBJ2-7, with 7 bases that match TRBD2. The CDR3 covers 13 residues. The ends lost 6 bases at V and 5 bases at J; junction bases unmatched: 10. Germline V CDR1 and CDR2: DFQATT, SNEGSKA (reference sequence). DNA for the CDR3: TGCAGTGCAAGCGCGGGAGTCGGACACGAGCAGTACTTC. Translating it yields CSASAGVGHEQYF.

Worth noting for this clonotype: This sequence may be a read error, since a much larger clone differs from it by one base. The V gene is TRBV7-3, the J gene TRBJ1-1; perhaps TRBD1 as D (5 bases). This CDR3 is built from 14 residues. Germline V lookup: CDR1 SGHTA, CDR2 FQGTGA. The CDR3: CASSPRDFNTGAFF. The CDR3 nucleotides read TGTGCCAGCAGCCCCCGGGACTTCAACACTGGAGCTTTCTTT.

This clonotype was detected only a few times. The rearrangement joins TRBV2 to TRBJ1-6; D remains ambiguous. The CDR3 runs to 17 residues. The V and J ends lost 5 bases and 0 bases respectively, with 14 bases between them. Germline CDR1 SNHLY, CDR2 FYNNEI. CDR3 residues: CASSLSAASSYNSPLHF. As DNA, the CDR3 is TGTGCCAGCAGTTTATCCGCGGCGAGCTCCTATAATTCACCCCTCCACTTT.

The chain recombines TRBV4-1 with TRBJ1-6, with TRBD1 matching 8 bases. Germline-derived CDR1 and CDR2 are MGHRA and YSYEKL. This CDR3 spans 15 amino acids. V was pared by 0 bases and J by 10 bases, with 5 bases of the junction left unmatched. CDR3 nucleotides: TGCGCCAGCAGCCAAGAACAGGGGGGACGGTCACCCCTCCACTTT. It encodes CASSQEQGGRSPLHF.

V is TRBV10-3 and J is TRBJ1-6; 8 bases align to TRBD1. The CDR3 contains 13 residues. Germline trimming cut 8 bases from V and 7 bases from J; bases unmatched to any gene: 4. Germline loops: CDR1 ENHRY, CDR2 SYGVKD. The CDR3 bases are TGTGCCATCTCAGACAGGGGCAATTCACCCCTCCACTTT. Amino acid sequence: CAISDRGNSPLHF.

There are many counts of this clonotype. J is TRBJ1-2 and V is TRBV20-1; D is unclear. The V end was cut by 4 bases, the J end by 1 base, with 10 bases between. CDR3 length equals 13 residues. Germline CDR1 reads DFQATT; CDR2 reads SNEGSKA (reference sequence). The DNA for the CDR3 is TGCAGTGCTACTCTTCGGGATAACTATGGCTACACCTTC. Translation: CSATLRDNYGYTF.

This clonotype showed up just a few times. The chain carries TRBV2 and TRBJ1-1, with a possible D match to TRBD1 (5 bases). Per germline, CDR1 SNHLY and CDR2 FYNNEI. The CDR3 extends over 14 amino acids. V lost 5 bases and J 5 bases, leaving 15 bases between the germline ends. CDR3 DNA sequence: TGTGCCAGCAGTTACCAGGGCCCGCAGACTGAAGCTTTCTTT. It codes for CASSYQGPQTEAFF.

The rearrangement uses TRBV7-9 and TRBJ1-1; no clear D. V gave up 3 bases and J gave up 6 bases, with 14 bases separating them. Germline V gene sequence: CDR1 SEHNR, CDR2 FQNEAQ (reference sequence). This CDR3 region has 14 residues. CDR3 protein: CASSFAFGNAEAFF. The CDR3 region has the DNA TGTGCCAGCAGCTTCGCTTTTGGAAACGCTGAAGCTTTCTTT.

The genes are TRBV20-1 and TRBJ1-2; possible D gene TRBD1, 6 bases. The V and J ends lost 4 bases and 4 bases respectively, with 7 bases between them. The CDR3 is 11 residues long. The germline V gene has CDR1 DFQATT and CDR2 SNEGSKA (reference sequence). CDR3 loop: CSAKQGYGYTF. The CDR3 DNA sequence: TGCAGTGCTAAACAGGGCTATGGCTACACCTTC.

This clonotype occurred once. One end of the junction fails to match germline, which may point to a read error. The rearrangement links TRBV5-5 to TRBJ1-4; tentatively, D is TRBD1 (5 bases). This CDR3 region has 15 residues. CDR1 SGHKS and CDR2 YYEKEE come from the germline V gene (reference sequence). The CDR3 is CASSEEGSQGEKLFF. The CDR3 DNA is TGCGCCAGCAGTGAAGAAGGGTCTCAGGGAGAAAAACTGTTTTTT.